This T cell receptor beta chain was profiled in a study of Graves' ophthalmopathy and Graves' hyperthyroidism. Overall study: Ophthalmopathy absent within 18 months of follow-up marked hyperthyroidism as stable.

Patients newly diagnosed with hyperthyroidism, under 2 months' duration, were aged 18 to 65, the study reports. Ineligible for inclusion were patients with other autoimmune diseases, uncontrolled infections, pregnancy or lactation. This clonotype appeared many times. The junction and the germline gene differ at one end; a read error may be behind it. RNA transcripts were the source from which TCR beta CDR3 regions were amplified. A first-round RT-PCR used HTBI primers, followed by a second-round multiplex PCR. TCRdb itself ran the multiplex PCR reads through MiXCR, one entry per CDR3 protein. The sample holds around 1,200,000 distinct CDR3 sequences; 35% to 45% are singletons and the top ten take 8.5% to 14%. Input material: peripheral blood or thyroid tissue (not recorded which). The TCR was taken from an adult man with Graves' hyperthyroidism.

CDR3 DNA: TGTGCCAGTAGGAAAGGGGGGACTAGCTCCTCCGAGCAGTACTTC. Residues: CASRKGGTSSSEQYF. The V gene is TRBV19, the J gene TRBJ2-7, with TRBD2 identical over 9 bases. The CDR3 has 15 residues. CDR1 and CDR2 from the germline V gene are LNHDA and SQIVND (reference sequence).